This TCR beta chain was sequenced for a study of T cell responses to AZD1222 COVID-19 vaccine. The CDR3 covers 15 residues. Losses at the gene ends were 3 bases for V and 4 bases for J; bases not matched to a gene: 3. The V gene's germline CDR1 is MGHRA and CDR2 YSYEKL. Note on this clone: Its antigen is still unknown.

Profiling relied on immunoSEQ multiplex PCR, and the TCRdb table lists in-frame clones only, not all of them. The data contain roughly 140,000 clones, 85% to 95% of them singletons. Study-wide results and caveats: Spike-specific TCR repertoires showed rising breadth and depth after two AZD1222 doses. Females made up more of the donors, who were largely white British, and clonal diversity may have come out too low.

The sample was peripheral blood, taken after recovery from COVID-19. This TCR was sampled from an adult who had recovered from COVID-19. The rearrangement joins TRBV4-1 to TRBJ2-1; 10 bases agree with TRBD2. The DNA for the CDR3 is TGCGCCAGCAGCCAGGTAGCGGGAGGTTACAATGAGCAGTTCTTC. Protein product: CASSQVAGGYNEQFF.